These 27 T cell receptor beta chains originate from one sample sequenced in a study of blood T cell repertoires in COVID-19. Assay: immunoSEQ multiplex PCR; the TCRdb copy retains only in-frame clones and omits some. The sample yields 200,000 to 300,000 clones, about four fifths seen once. Sequencing was performed on peripheral blood. Source of these receptors: a woman at least 80 years old with COVID-19, enrolled during active disease.

The rearrangement links TRBV19 to TRBJ2-6; D gene ambiguous. This CDR3 spans 13 amino acids. The ends were cut back, 6 bases at V and 4 bases at J, with 7 bases in the middle. CDR1 is LNHDA, CDR2 SQIVND, per germline (reference sequence). CDR3 sequence (DNA): TGTGCCAGTAGGCGTCCAGGGGCCAACGTCCTGACTTTC. Protein product: CASRRPGANVLTF.

The chain links TRBV18 to TRBJ2-6; 10 nucleotides agree with TRBD1. J gave up 3 bases and V 2 bases, and 7 bases lay outside the gene matches. The CDR3 runs to 18 residues. Germline CDR1 reads KGHSH; CDR2 reads LQKENI. The CDR3 bases are TGTGCCAGCTCACCATATAGGACAGGGGGAGTTGGGGCCAACGTCCTGACTTTC. It codes for CASSPYRTGGVGANVLTF.

V and J are TRBV21-1 and TRBJ2-7; TRBD2 is taken as the D call from the table, unchecked against the DNA. TRBV21-1 is noted as a pseudogene. The CDR3 sequence is 20 residues long. The CDR3 spells CASSKRGGTSGRAVDYEQYF. DNA for the CDR3: TGTGCCAGCAGCAAAAGGGGGGGGACTAGCGGGAGAGCAGTAGATTACGAGCAGTACTTC.

This clone came up once. V gene TRBV3-1 (or the pseudogene TRBV3-2) combines with J gene TRBJ1-2; D is undetermined. The V and J ends lost 4 bases and 7 bases respectively, with 13 bases between them. The CDR3 totals 13 residues. Per the germline V gene, CDR1 is LGHDT and CDR2 is YNNKEL (reference sequence). The CDR3 spells CASSPDIRIGYTF. The CDR3, as DNA: TGTGCCAGCAGCCCCGACATACGTATTGGCTACACCTTC.

The chain joins TRBV19 to TRBJ2-5; D perhaps matches TRBD2 (6 bases). The V gene lost 3 bases and the J gene lost 2 bases, with 13 bases spanning the gap. The CDR3 extends over 15 amino acids. CDR1 is LNHDA, CDR2 SQIVND, per germline (reference sequence). This chain's CDR3 is CASSIGGGGQETQYF. The DNA of the CDR3 is TGTGCCAGTAGTATTGGGGGAGGTGGACAAGAGACCCAGTACTTC.

This rearrangement joins TRBV7-3 to TRBJ1-2, with 7 bases lining up with TRBD1. J gave up 3 bases and V 4 bases, and 5 bases lay outside the gene matches. Germline CDR1 is SGHTA and CDR2 is FQGTGA. The CDR3 sequence is 14 residues long. CDR3 nucleotide sequence: TGTGCCAGCAGCTCCACCGGGACAGACTATGGCTACACCTTC. Protein product: CASSSTGTDYGYTF.

This clone was counted once. J is TRBJ2-1 and V is TRBV18; D possibly corresponds to TRBD2 (6 bases). The CDR3 extends over 15 amino acids. CDR1 and CDR2 from the germline V gene are KGHSH and LQKENI. V dropped 6 bases and J dropped 6 bases, with 18 bases sitting between them. The CDR3 is CASSPGLSGPNEQFF. CDR3 DNA sequence: TGTGCCAGCTCCCCCGGACTAAGCGGTCCCAATGAGCAGTTCTTC.

This sequence joins TRBV6-6 and TRBJ2-5, with TRBD2 matching 7 bases. This CDR3 comprises 14 residues. CDR1 and CDR2 (germline): MNHNY, SVGAGI (reference sequence). With 2 bases clipped from V and 4 bases from J, the junction kept 4 bases outside the gene matches. CDR3 sequence reads: CASSYEAGAETQYF. The CDR3 DNA follows: TGTGCCAGCAGTTACGAGGCGGGAGCAGAGACCCAGTACTTC.

This chain uses TRBV4-1 with TRBJ2-4; 13 nucleotides agree with TRBD2. This CDR3 region has 18 residues. Trimming at V came to 1 base and at J to 1 base, leaving 4 bases not matched to a gene. The germline V gene encodes CDR1 MGHRA and CDR2 YSYEKL. CDR3 DNA: TGCGCCAGCAGCCAAGGGACTAGCGGGAGAGAGGCCAAAAACATTCAGTACTTC. This gives the protein CASSQGTSGREAKNIQYF.

The chain uses TRBV27 and TRBJ1-6; TRBD1 might be the D (6 bases). Germline values: CDR1 MNHEY, CDR2 SMNVEV (reference sequence). V lost 0 bases and J 6 bases, leaving 9 bases between the germline ends. The CDR3 spans 15 residues. Written as DNA, the CDR3 is TGTGCCAGCAGTTTATCGAGACAGGTTAATTCACCCCTCCACTTT. This sequence encodes CASSLSRQVNSPLHF.

The chain carries TRBV6-2 or TRBV6-3 and TRBJ1-5; no firm D call. Germline V gene sequence: CDR1 MNHEY, CDR2 SVGEGT. The CDR3 runs 14 residues. Between the trimmed V and J ends, which lost 2 bases and 4 bases, there was a span of 9 bases. CDR3 in amino acids: CASSYAGTNQPQHF. The DNA of the CDR3 is TGTGCCAGCAGTTACGCGGGAACTAATCAGCCCCAGCATTTT.

This sequence joins TRBV7-6 and TRBJ1-1, with TRBD1 matching over 9 bases. The germline V gene encodes CDR1 SGHVS and CDR2 FNYEAQ. Unmatched junction bases numbered 5, after V lost 1 base and J lost 2 bases. The CDR3 length is 16 residues. The CDR3 sequence is CASSLVEDRGNTEAFF. CDR3 DNA sequence: TGTGCCAGCAGCTTAGTGGAGGACAGGGGCAACACTGAAGCTTTCTTT.

V and J are TRBV28 and TRBJ2-7; 8 bases agree with TRBD2. The length of the CDR3 is 14 residues. V was clipped by 7 bases and J by 2 bases; unmatched bases: 7. Germline loops: CDR1 MDHEN, CDR2 SYDVKM. The CDR3 DNA is TGTGCCAGCACCCCGGGAGGGACCCCCTACGAGCAGTACTTC. Translating it yields CASTPGGTPYEQYF.

The V and J genes are TRBV7-2 and TRBJ1-1, with a weak D call TRBD1 (5 bases). The CDR3 runs 15 residues. Per germline, CDR1 SGHTA and CDR2 FQGNSA. Between the trimmed V and J ends, which lost 0 bases and 3 bases, there was a span of 11 bases. The CDR3 sequence: CASSLAHTGYTEAFF. In DNA form, the CDR3 reads TGTGCCAGCAGCTTAGCGCACACAGGTTACACTGAAGCTTTCTTT. The full variable domain, completed using reference TRBV7-2 and TRBJ1-1, is GAGVSQSPSNKVTEKGKDVELRCDPISGHTALYWYRQSLGQGLEFLIYFQGNSAPDKSGLPSDRFSAERTGGSVSTLTIQRTQQEDSAVYLCASSLAHTGYTEAFFGQGTRLTVV.

The rearrangement joins TRBV4-1 to TRBJ1-6; 9 bases align to TRBD1. The CDR3 sequence is 16 residues long. With 0 bases clipped from V and 7 bases from J, the junction kept 4 bases outside the gene matches. Germline CDR1 and CDR2: MGHRA and YSYEKL. Here the CDR3 DNA reads TGCGCCAGCAGCCAAGAGGGGGACAGGGCGAATTCACCCCTCCACTTT. Translating it yields CASSQEGDRANSPLHF.

The chain joins TRBV5-6 to TRBJ2-7, with D uncertain. The CDR3 sequence is 17 residues long. V was pared by 1 base and J by 0 bases, with 17 bases between. CDR1 and CDR2 (germline): SGHDT, YYEEEE. The CDR3: CASSLRRRLTDSYEQYF. As DNA, the CDR3 is TGTGCCAGCAGCTTGAGACGGAGATTAACCGACTCCTACGAGCAGTACTTC.

The genes are TRBV2 and TRBJ1-2; no clear D gene. V lost 4 bases, J lost 4 bases, and 13 bases lay in between. Germline V gene lookup returns CDR1 SNHLY and CDR2 FYNNEI. This CDR3 region has 14 residues. The CDR3, as DNA: TGTGCCAGCAGTGCGGGAGGCTTGGGCTATGGCTACACCTTC. This encodes CASSAGGLGYGYTF. Together with reference TRBV2 and TRBJ1-2, the CDR3 gives the full variable domain: EPEVTQTPSHQVTQMGQEVILRCVPISNHLYFYWYRQILGQKVEFLVSFYNNEISEKSEIFDDQFSVERPDGSNFTLKIRSTKLEDSAMYFCASSAGGLGYGYTFGSGTRLTVV.

The chain uses TRBV3-1 (or the pseudogene TRBV3-2) and TRBJ1-5; no firm D call. Trimming removed 4 bases from V and 9 bases from J, with 16 bases in between. The CDR3 loop spans 14 amino acids. CDR1 and CDR2 (germline): LGHDT, YNNKEL (reference sequence). The CDR3 loop is CASSLRSLGGPQHF. CDR3 nucleotides: TGTGCCAGCAGCCTACGGTCCCTCGGCGGGCCCCAGCATTTT.

The chain couples TRBV11-3 to TRBJ2-1; D may be TRBD1 (5 bases). Trimming stripped 3 bases from V and 9 bases from J, with 9 bases between. The CDR3 is 12 residues long. The germline CDR1 and CDR2 sequences are SGHNT and YENEEA. The CDR3 nucleotides are TGTGCCAGCAGCTTGCAGGGTCGTGAGCAGTTCTTC. Translated, it gives CASSLQGREQFF.

The rearrangement joins TRBV3-1 (or the pseudogene TRBV3-2) to TRBJ1-2; 11 bases map to TRBD1. The CDR3 has 15 residues. Germline-derived CDR1 and CDR2 are LGHDT and YNNKEL (reference sequence). The V segment lost 4 bases and the J segment 2 bases; nucleotides outside the gene matches: 3. CDR3 DNA sequence: TGTGCCAGCAGCCCCCGGACAGGGGGCAACTATGGCTACACCTTC. It yields the protein CASSPRTGGNYGYTF.

This chain uses TRBV19 with TRBJ1-1; 9 bases line up with TRBD1. V shed 5 bases, J shed 5 bases, and the junction held 9 bases outside the gene matches. The CDR3 runs to 15 residues. In germline, CDR1 is LNHDA, CDR2 SQIVND (reference sequence). The CDR3 here is CASSRWDRVGTEAFF. The CDR3 DNA reads as TGTGCCAGTAGTCGATGGGACAGGGTGGGGACTGAAGCTTTCTTT.

A few counts support this clone. This chain links TRBV2 with TRBJ1-3; D unclear. The V and J ends lost 5 bases and 7 bases respectively, with 12 bases between them. The CDR3 runs to 13 residues. CDR1 is SNHLY, CDR2 FYNNEI, per germline. The CDR3 coding sequence is TGTGCCAGCAGTTCTACCTTGGTTAACACCATATATTTT. Its protein is CASSSTLVNTIYF.

This clone appeared once. The rearrangement uses TRBV19 and TRBJ1-1, with 7 bases aligning to TRBD1. This CDR3 is 13 amino acids long. J was trimmed by 6 bases and V by 6 bases; bases with no gene match: 7. CDR1 is LNHDA and CDR2 is SQIVND in the germline V gene (reference sequence). CDR3 loop: CASRLTTGAEAFF. CDR3 DNA sequence: TGTGCCAGTAGACTCACCACAGGGGCTGAAGCTTTCTTT.

The J gene is TRBJ2-1, the V gene TRBV5-1; 7 positions agree with TRBD2. The CDR3 contains 15 residues. The V and J ends lost 5 bases and 0 bases, in that order; junction bases with no gene match: 5. Germline V lookup: CDR1 SGHRS, CDR2 YFSETQ. In nucleotides, the CDR3 is TGCGCCAGCAGACAGCCGGGGGGCTCCTACAATGAGCAGTTCTTC. It translates to CASRQPGGSYNEQFF.

The chain is built from TRBV2 and TRBJ1-2; weak D call: TRBD1 (5 bases). V lost 5 bases, J lost 6 bases, and 16 bases lay in between. Per germline, CDR1 SNHLY and CDR2 FYNNEI. The CDR3 consists of 14 residues. The CDR3 DNA follows: TGTGCCAGCAGTATGGGGCCCAGGAGTCATGGCTACACCTTC. Translated: CASSMGPRSHGYTF. The full variable domain, rest sourced from reference TRBV2 and TRBJ1-2, is EPEVTQTPSHQVTQMGQEVILRCVPISNHLYFYWYRQILGQKVEFLVSFYNNEISEKSEIFDDQFSVERPDGSNFTLKIRSTKLEDSAMYFCASSMGPRSHGYTFGSGTRLTVV.

Only a few counts were recorded for this clone. The gene calls are TRBV30 and TRBJ2-3; 10 bases are a match to TRBD2. The CDR3 has 16 amino acids. V gave up 0 bases and J gave up 4 bases; unmatched junction bases: 7. CDR1 is GTSNPN and CDR2 is SVGIG in the germline V gene (reference sequence). Here the CDR3 reads CAWSVEASGGADTQYF. CDR3 coding DNA: TGTGCCTGGAGTGTAGAGGCTAGCGGGGGAGCAGATACGCAGTATTTT.

The gene calls are TRBV6-4 and TRBJ1-5; 8 bases fit TRBD1. The ends lost 4 bases at V and 3 bases at J; junction bases unmatched: 2. This CDR3 is built from 14 residues. CDR1 and CDR2 (germline): MRHNA, SNTAGT. CDR3 DNA sequence: TGTGCCAGCAGTGTGGACAGGGACAATCAGCCCCAGCATTTT. Residues: CASSVDRDNQPQHF.